This T cell receptor (beta chain) is from a study of T cells in women clearing cervical HPV infection (dated by TCRdb to the late 2010s). Turning to the overall study: The cases were 25 to 30 women with histologically confirmed HPV16-related CIN3 or worse, and 2 of these cases were invasive cancers. Cases and controls were matched on age within five years and on year of sample collection. In the parent cohort, some 11,000 women aged 18 or older were enrolled in Guanacaste, Costa Rica, during about 1993 to 1995 and then followed for approximately 7 years. Since only a few of the women had HLA typing available, the possibility that HLA type was acting as a confounder could not be ruled out. The controls were around 25 women whose single incident HPV16 infection cleared within 12 months with no development of precancer or cancer. Blood from cases was drawn at the visit where the lesion was first identified, while blood from controls was drawn once the infection was no longer detected. The exploratory proof-of-principle case-control study was nested within the Guanacaste HPV Natural History Study in Costa Rica and compared TCR repertoires across cervical HPV16 outcomes. For cases, the median interval between lesion detection and blood sampling was around 160 days, with an interquartile range of roughly 90 to 230 days. Cases had a median age of roughly 35 years compared with 38 for controls, and baseline characteristics showed no significant differences between the groups. Quality controls consisted of five blinded duplicates per group, for a total of about 60 samples made up of approximately 50 participants and roughly ten replicates.

Of note for this clone: What antigen it recognizes has not been identified. The read terminates 3 residues ahead of where the CDR3 ends, so the germline J gene completes it. In the same sample, other DNA sequences code for this CDR3.

From the cysteine through the phenylalanine, the CDR3 covers 15 amino acids. The DNA shown is the part of the CDR3 that was read: 36 bases, in frame from base 1. V and J are truncated by 4 bases and 0 bases respectively, leaving an intervening sequence of 10 bases. Reading the germline V gene (reference sequence) gives CDR1 LNHDA and CDR2 SQIVND. Every participant had a single incident cervical HPV16 infection, and prevalent HPV16 infections were excluded. Cervical HPV DNA was detected by MY09/MY11 PCR and genotyped by dot-blot hybridization. Fifteen mL of heparinized blood were centrifuged, and the buffy coat was aliquoted, frozen at -30°C, then stored at -80°C. QIAGEN kits were used to extract genomic DNA from the buffy coat specimens. The immunoSEQ assay used multiplex PCR to amplify TCR beta CDR3 regions from an average of roughly 1.2 ug of genomic DNA per sample. To correct primer bias, the assay used a complete synthetic TCR repertoire to set an amplification baseline. The amplicons were sequenced using the Illumina platform. Per the source publication's procedure: Sequences were error-corrected by clustering with frequency ratios and a modified nearest-neighbor algorithm and were then analyzed in the immunoSEQ Analyzer with IMGT gene definitions. At each rarefaction depth, TCR richness and evenness were averaged over 20 rarefaction repeats, and samples with fewer sequences than the depth were excluded. Wilcoxon rank sum tests with FDR correction were used to compare V, D and J gene relative abundances between the groups. Blinded duplicates gave an intraclass correlation of 95.6% for TCR richness and an average of about 76% across around 66 gene segments. TCRdb obtained this table from immuneACCESS and retained in-frame rearrangements with V and J assigned. These tables miss some clones; where compared with another copy, unresolved V genes account for less than half of the shortfall, and the remainder is unexplained. Clone size and V and J calls were adopted from that table, with D and trimming inferred from the DNA. The table for this sample lists around 33,000 clones. The leading ten clones occupy around 17% of the sample.

General study outcomes and caveats: By combining richness with V gene abundances, random forest classifiers separated cases from controls with an estimated AUC of about 0.83. The cross-sectional design could not show whether associations preceded infection or resulted from it; effector/memory subsets and HPV-specific T cells were not isolated. TRBV6-7 relative abundance was lower in cases than in controls (about 0.099% versus 0.16%; Bonferroni P = 0.0008). TCR repertoire richness was significantly higher in CIN3+ cases than in controls across sequencing depths, while evenness did not differ. Because the number of T cells per sample was unknown, the richness differences could reflect varying T-cell content rather than repertoire biology.

Sequencing was done on a sample of blood buffy coat. The clonotype comes from a woman between 18 and 69 years old with a cervical HPV16 infection that either progressed to CIN3+ or cleared (not recorded which). The V and J segments used are TRBV19 and TRBJ1-3; tentative D gene TRBD1, with 6 bases matching. The CDR3 here reads CASSKGDSSGNTIYF. The CDR3 DNA, read in part, is TGTGCCAGTAGTAAGGGGGATTCCTCTGGAAACACC.